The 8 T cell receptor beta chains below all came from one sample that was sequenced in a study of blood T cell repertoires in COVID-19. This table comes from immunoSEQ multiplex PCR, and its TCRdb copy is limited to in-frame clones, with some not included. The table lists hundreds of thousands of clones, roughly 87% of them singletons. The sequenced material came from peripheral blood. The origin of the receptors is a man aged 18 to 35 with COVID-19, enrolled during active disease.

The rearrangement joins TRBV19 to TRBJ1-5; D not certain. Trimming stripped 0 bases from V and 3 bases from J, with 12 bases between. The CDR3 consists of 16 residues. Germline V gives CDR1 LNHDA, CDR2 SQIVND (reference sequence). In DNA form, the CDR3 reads TGTGCCAGTAGTATAGATCCGTGGCCGTCCAATCAGCCCCAGCATTTT. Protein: CASSIDPWPSNQPQHF.

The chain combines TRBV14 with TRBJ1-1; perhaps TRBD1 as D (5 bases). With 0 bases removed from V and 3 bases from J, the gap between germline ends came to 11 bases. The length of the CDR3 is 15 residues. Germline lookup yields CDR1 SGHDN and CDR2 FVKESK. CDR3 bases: TGTGCCAGCAGCCAAGATCTGGGGGGGTACACTGAAGCTTTCTTT. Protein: CASSQDLGGYTEAFF.

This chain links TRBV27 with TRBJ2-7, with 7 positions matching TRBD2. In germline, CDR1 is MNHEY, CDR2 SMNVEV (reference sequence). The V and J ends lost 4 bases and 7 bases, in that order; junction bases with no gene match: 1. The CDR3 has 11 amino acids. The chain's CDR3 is CASSWGGEQYF. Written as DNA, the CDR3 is TGTGCCAGCAGTTGGGGAGGGGAGCAGTACTTC.

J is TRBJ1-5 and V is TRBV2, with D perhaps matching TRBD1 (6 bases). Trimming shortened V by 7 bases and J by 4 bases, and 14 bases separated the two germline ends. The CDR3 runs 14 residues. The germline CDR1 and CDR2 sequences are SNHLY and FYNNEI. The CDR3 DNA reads TGTGCCAGCAACGGAGGGGGAGGGAATCAGCCCCAGCATTTT. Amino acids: CASNGGGGNQPQHF.

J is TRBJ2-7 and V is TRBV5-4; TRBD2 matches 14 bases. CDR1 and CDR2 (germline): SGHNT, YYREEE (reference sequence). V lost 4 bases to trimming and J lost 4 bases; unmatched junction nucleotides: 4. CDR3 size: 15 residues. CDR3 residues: CASSHGTSGGYEQYF. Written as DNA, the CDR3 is TGTGCCAGCAGCCACGGGACTAGCGGGGGTTACGAGCAGTACTTC.

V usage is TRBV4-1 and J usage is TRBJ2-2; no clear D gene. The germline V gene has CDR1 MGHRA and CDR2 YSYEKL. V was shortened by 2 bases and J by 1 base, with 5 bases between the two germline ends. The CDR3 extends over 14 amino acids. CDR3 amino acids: CASSQPLNTGELFF. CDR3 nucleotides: TGCGCCAGCAGCCAACCCTTGAACACCGGGGAGCTGTTTTTT.

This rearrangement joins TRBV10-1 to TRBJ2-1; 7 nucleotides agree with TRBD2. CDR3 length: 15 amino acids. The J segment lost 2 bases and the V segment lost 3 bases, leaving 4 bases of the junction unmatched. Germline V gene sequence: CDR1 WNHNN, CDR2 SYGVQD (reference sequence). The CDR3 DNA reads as TGCGCCAGCAGTGATAGGGCGGGAGCCTACAATGAGCAGTTCTTC. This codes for CASSDRAGAYNEQFF.

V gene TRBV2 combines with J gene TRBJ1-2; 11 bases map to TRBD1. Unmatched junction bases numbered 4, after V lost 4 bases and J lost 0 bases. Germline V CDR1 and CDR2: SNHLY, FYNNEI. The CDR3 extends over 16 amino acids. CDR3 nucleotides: TGTGCCAGCAGTGGGGACAGGGGGAGAGCTAACTATGGCTACACCTTC. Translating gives CASSGDRGRANYGYTF.